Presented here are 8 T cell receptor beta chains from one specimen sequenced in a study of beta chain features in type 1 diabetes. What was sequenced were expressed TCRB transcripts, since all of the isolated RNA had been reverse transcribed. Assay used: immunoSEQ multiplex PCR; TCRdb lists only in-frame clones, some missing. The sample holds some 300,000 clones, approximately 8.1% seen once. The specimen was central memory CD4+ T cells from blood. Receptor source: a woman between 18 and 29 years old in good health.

The chain's CDR3 is CASSLGGTGNEQYV. CDR3 bases: TGTGCCAGCAGCTTGGGAGGGACAGGGAACGAGCAGTACGTC. The chain joins TRBV5-4 to TRBJ2-7; TRBD1 aligns across 9 bases. The CDR3 runs to 14 residues. V was clipped by 0 bases and J by 5 bases; unmatched bases: 3. Germline loops: CDR1 SGHNT, CDR2 YYREEE (reference sequence).

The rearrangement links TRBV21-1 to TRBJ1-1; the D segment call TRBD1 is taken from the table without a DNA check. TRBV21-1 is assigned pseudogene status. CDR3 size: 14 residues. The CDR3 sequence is CAISDKGWNTEAFF. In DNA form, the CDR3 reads TGTGCCATCTCGGACAAGGGGTGGAACACTGAAGCTTTCTTT.

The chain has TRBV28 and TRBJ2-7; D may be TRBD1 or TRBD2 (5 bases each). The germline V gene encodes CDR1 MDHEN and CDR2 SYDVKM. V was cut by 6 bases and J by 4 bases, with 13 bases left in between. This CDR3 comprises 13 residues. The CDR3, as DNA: TGTGCCAGCAGCAGAGGGGTTGGGTACGAGCAGTACGTC. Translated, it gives CASSRGVGYEQYV.

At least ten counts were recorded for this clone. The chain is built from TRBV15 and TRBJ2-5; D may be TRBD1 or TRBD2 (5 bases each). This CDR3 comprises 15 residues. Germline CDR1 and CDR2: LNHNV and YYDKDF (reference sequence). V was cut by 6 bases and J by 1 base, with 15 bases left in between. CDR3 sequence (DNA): TGTGCCACCAGGACCCTCGGGGCAGGCCAAGAGACCCAGTACTTC. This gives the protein CATRTLGAGQETQYF.

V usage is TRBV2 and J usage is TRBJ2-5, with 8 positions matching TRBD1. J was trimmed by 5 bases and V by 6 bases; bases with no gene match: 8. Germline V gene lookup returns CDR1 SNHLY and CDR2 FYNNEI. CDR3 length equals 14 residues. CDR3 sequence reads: CASRRTGTGETQYF. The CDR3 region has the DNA TGTGCCAGCAGACGGACAGGGACTGGGGAGACCCAGTACTTC.

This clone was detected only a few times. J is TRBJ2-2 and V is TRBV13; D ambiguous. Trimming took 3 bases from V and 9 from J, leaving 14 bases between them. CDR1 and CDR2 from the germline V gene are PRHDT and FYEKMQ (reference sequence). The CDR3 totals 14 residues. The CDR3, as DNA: TGTGCCAGCAGCTTTTGGGGAAGGAGTAGGGAGCTGTTTTTT. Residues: CASSFWGRSRELFF.

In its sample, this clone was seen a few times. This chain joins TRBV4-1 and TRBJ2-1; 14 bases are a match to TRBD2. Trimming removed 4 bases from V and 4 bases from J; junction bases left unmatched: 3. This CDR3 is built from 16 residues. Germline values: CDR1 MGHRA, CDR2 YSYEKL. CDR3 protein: CASSLGLAGVYNEQFF. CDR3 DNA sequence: TGCGCCAGCAGCCTGGGACTAGCGGGAGTATACAATGAGCAGTTCTTC.

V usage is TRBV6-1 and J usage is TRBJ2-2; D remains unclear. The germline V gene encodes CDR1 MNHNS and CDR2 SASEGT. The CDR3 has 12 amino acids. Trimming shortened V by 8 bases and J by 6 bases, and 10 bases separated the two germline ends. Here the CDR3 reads CASVNYPGELFF. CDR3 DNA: TGTGCCAGCGTTAATTACCCCGGGGAGCTGTTTTTT.